This T cell receptor (beta chain) was sequenced during a study of T cells in Graves' hyperthyroidism and ophthalmopathy. With respect to this clonotype: No antigen is known for it.

RNA transcripts gave rise to amplified TCR beta CDR3 regions. HTBI primers were the set used in a first-round RT-PCR of the TCR CDR3. Each CDR3 protein gets one entry after TCRdb re-called the multiplex PCR reads with MiXCR. The data contain a few hundred thousand distinct CDR3 sequences, roughly an eighth of them singletons. Regarding the study as a whole: Ophthalmopathy and stable hyperthyroidism were told apart by a 13 V-J model.

Germline CDR1 reads LNHDA; CDR2 reads SQIVND (reference sequence). CDR3 length: 12 amino acids. V lost 7 bases to trimming and J lost 2 bases, with 3 bases between them. The J gene is TRBJ1-6, the V gene TRBV19; D remains ambiguous. Sequencing was performed on blood. The sequence was collected from a woman aged 40-49 years with Graves' ophthalmopathy. The CDR3 region has the DNA TGTGCCAGTAACACCTATAATTCACCCCTCCACTTT. Translated, it gives CASNTYNSPLHF.